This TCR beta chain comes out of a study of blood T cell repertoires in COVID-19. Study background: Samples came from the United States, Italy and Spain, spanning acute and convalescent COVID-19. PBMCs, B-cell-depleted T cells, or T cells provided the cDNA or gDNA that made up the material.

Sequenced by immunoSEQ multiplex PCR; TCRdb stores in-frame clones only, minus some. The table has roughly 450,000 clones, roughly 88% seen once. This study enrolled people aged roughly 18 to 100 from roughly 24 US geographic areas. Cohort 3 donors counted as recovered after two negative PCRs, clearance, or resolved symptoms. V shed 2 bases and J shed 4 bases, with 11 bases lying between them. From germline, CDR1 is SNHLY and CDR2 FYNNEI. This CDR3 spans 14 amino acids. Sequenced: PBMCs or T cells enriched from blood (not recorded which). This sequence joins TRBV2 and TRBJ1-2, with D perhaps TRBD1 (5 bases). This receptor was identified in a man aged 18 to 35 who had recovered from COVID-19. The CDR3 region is CASSERGGSYGYTF. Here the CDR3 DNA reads TGTGCCAGCAGTGAACGGGGGGGAAGCTATGGCTACACCTTC.